Shown below are 20 T cell receptor beta chains from a single sample sequenced in a study of T cell responses to AZD1222 COVID-19 vaccine. Sequencing used immunoSEQ multiplex PCR; TCRdb keeps in-frame clones, though not all of them. The sample records around 100,000 clones, about 88% being singletons. Here the sequenced sample was peripheral blood, taken on day 0 of AZD1222 vaccination. The receptors derive from an adult in good health.

Only one count was recorded for this clone. This chain links TRBV6-1 with TRBJ2-7; D gene ambiguous. Germline CDR1 MNHNS, CDR2 SASEGT. Trimming shortened V by 2 bases and J by 4 bases, and 9 bases separated the two germline ends. This CDR3 has 13 amino acids. The CDR3 DNA is TGTGCCAGCAGTGAAAGGCAGGCTTACGAGCAGTACTTC. This encodes CASSERQAYEQYF.

This chain joins TRBV5-1 and TRBJ1-5; 8 nucleotides line up with TRBD1. CDR1 and CDR2 (germline): SGHRS, YFSETQ. This CDR3 contains 15 residues. J was trimmed by 2 bases and V by 4 bases; bases with no gene match: 5. The CDR3 sequence: CASSPEGQGNQPQHF. The CDR3 coding sequence is TGCGCCAGCAGCCCGGAGGGACAGGGCAATCAGCCCCAGCATTTT.

V is TRBV18 and J is TRBJ1-5; D perhaps matches TRBD1 (5 bases). V lost 2 bases and J lost 5, with 7 bases in between. The CDR3 is 13 amino acids. Germline-derived CDR1 and CDR2 are KGHSH and LQKENI. The CDR3 DNA follows: TGTGCCAGCTCACCAACCAGGGATCAGCCCCAGCATTTT. Residues: CASSPTRDQPQHF.

The chain uses TRBV11-2 and TRBJ2-1; 12 bases match TRBD2. Germline trimming cut 4 bases from V and 4 bases from J; bases unmatched to any gene: 2. The CDR3 is made up of 15 amino acids. Germline V gives CDR1 SGHAT, CDR2 FQNNGV. The CDR3 sequence: CASSSGTSGYNEQFF. The CDR3 bases are TGTGCCAGCAGCTCCGGGACTAGCGGGTACAATGAGCAGTTCTTC. The variable domain in full, with the rest retrieved from reference TRBV11-2 and TRBJ2-1, is EAGVAQSPRYKIIEKRQSVAFWCNPISGHATLYWYQQILGQGPKLLIQFQNNGVVDDSQLPKDRFSAERLKGVDSTLKIQPAKLEDSAVYLCASSSGTSGYNEQFFGPGTRLTVL.

A single count supports this clone. V gene TRBV27 combines with J gene TRBJ2-3; D may match TRBD1 or TRBD2 (5 bases each). In germline, CDR1 is MNHEY, CDR2 SMNVEV (reference sequence). The V and J ends lost 6 bases and 3 bases respectively, with 13 bases between them. This CDR3 spans 14 amino acids. CDR3 DNA: TGTGCCAGCAGAAATCGAGGGGATACAGATACGCAGTATTTT. Protein product: CASRNRGDTDTQYF.

CDR3 amino acids: CAIGQGLTGELFF. The CDR3 nucleotides are TGTGCCATTGGACAGGGGCTCACCGGGGAGCTGTTTTTT. This chain uses TRBV10-3 with TRBJ2-2, with 9 bases that match TRBD1. J gave up 4 bases and V 9 bases, and 3 bases lay outside the gene matches. Per germline, CDR1 ENHRY and CDR2 SYGVKD. CDR3 length: 13 amino acids.

In this sample, this clone turned up once. The chain has TRBV19 and TRBJ2-2; 15 positions agree with TRBD2. This CDR3 spans 18 amino acids. J lost 2 bases, V lost 3 bases, and 4 bases had no gene match. CDR1 and CDR2 from the germline V gene are LNHDA and SQIVND (reference sequence). CDR3 nucleotides: TGTGCCAGTAGTATCTGGGGACTAGCGGGAGGAAACACCGGGGAGCTGTTTTTT. Translated, it gives CASSIWGLAGGNTGELFF.

The V gene is TRBV7-3, the J gene TRBJ1-6; D remains ambiguous. This CDR3 spans 13 amino acids. Trimming removed 3 bases from V and 8 bases from J, with 8 bases in between. The germline gives CDR1 SGHTA, CDR2 FQGTGA. CDR3 loop: CASSLAFDSPLHF. In DNA form, the CDR3 reads TGTGCCAGCAGCTTGGCATTTGATTCACCCCTCCACTTT.

In its sample, this clone was seen once. The J gene is TRBJ1-2, the V gene TRBV19, with no clear D. Trimming took 3 bases from V and 5 from J, leaving 13 bases between them. The V gene's germline CDR1 is LNHDA and CDR2 SQIVND (reference sequence). This CDR3 is 14 amino acids long. CDR3 in DNA: TGTGCCAGTAGTATTGGTGGCCGGGAGTATGGCTACACCTTC. Residues: CASSIGGREYGYTF.

This chain links TRBV6-5 with TRBJ2-2; D call uncertain. The V gene's germline CDR1 is MNHEY and CDR2 SVGAGI. CDR3 length equals 13 residues. V was pared by 5 bases and J by 6 bases, with 10 bases between. CDR3 loop: CASSTWVSGELFF. For the CDR3, the DNA is TGTGCCAGCAGTACTTGGGTGTCCGGGGAGCTGTTTTTT.

This clone has only one observation. This chain joins TRBV5-1 and TRBJ1-1, with a tentative D call TRBD1 (5 bases). The CDR3 has 15 amino acids. The V end lost 2 bases, the J end lost 3 bases, and 14 bases lay between the germline ends. Germline loops: CDR1 SGHRS, CDR2 YFSETQ. In DNA, the CDR3 is TGCGCCAGCAGCTTATTACAGGATTCTTACACTGAAGCTTTCTTT. Protein sequence: CASSLLQDSYTEAFF. The entire variable domain, with the rest obtained from reference TRBV5-1 and TRBJ1-1, is as follows: KAGVTQTPRYLIKTRGQQVTLSCSPISGHRSVSWYQQTPGQGLQFLFEYFSETQRNKGNFPGRFSGRQFSNSRSEMNVSTLELGDSALYLCASSLLQDSYTEAFFGQGTRLTVV.

The chain joins TRBV5-1 to TRBJ2-7; TRBD1 is a possible D gene (6 bases). V gave up 4 bases and J gave up 7 bases, with 15 bases separating them. The CDR3 is made up of 13 amino acids. Germline CDR1 SGHRS, CDR2 YFSETQ. This CDR3 is CASSMGHPWEQYF. In DNA, the CDR3 is TGCGCCAGCAGCATGGGACATCCCTGGGAGCAGTACTTC.

The chain employs TRBV19 and TRBJ2-7; the D gene is possibly TRBD1 (6 bases). The germline gives CDR1 LNHDA, CDR2 SQIVND (reference sequence). The CDR3 consists of 14 residues. V lost 7 bases and J 2 bases, leaving 15 bases between the germline ends. This CDR3 is CASKVFEGAYEQYF. The CDR3 bases are TGTGCCAGTAAGGTATTTGAGGGGGCCTACGAGCAGTACTTC.

This rearrangement joins TRBV27 to TRBJ1-6; possibly TRBD1 for D (5 bases). V dropped 0 bases and J dropped 7 bases, with 10 bases sitting between them. This CDR3 spans 15 amino acids. Germline CDR1 reads MNHEY; CDR2 reads SMNVEV (reference sequence). The CDR3 sequence is CASSLSQVGNSPLHF. CDR3 nucleotides: TGTGCCAGCAGTTTATCACAGGTTGGCAATTCACCCCTCCACTTT.

This clone was observed a single time. The rearrangement links TRBV18 to TRBJ2-7, with D perhaps TRBD1 or TRBD2 (5 bases each). Per the germline V gene, CDR1 is KGHSH and CDR2 is LQKENI. This CDR3 is built from 16 residues. The ends were cut back, 1 base at V and 7 bases at J, with 20 bases in the middle. The CDR3 DNA is TGTGCCAGCTCACCACGCCAGGGCCCCACAGAGGGGGAGCAGTACTTC. Translated: CASSPRQGPTEGEQYF.

The chain has TRBV6-5 and TRBJ2-7; D is possibly TRBD1 or TRBD2 (5 bases each). The V end lost 7 bases, the J end lost 1 base, and 14 bases lay between the germline ends. Germline values: CDR1 MNHEY, CDR2 SVGAGI. The CDR3 consists of 14 residues. The CDR3 region has the DNA TGTGCCAGCATTCGGGACGGATTATCCTACGAGCAGTACTTC. It yields the protein CASIRDGLSYEQYF.

The chain combines TRBV28 with TRBJ2-5; TRBD2 is a possible D gene (6 bases). Germline values: CDR1 MDHEN, CDR2 SYDVKM. Between the trimmed V and J ends, which lost 0 bases and 4 bases, there was a span of 12 bases. There are 15 residues in the CDR3. The CDR3 DNA follows: TGTGCCAGCAGTTTATGGCGAAGGGGAGGAGAGACCCAGTACTTC. Its translation: CASSLWRRGGETQYF.

The V and J genes are TRBV5-4 and TRBJ2-7, with no clear D. The germline V gene has CDR1 SGHNT and CDR2 YYREEE (reference sequence). This CDR3 is built from 12 residues. Trimming shortened V by 0 bases and J by 0 bases, and 1 base separated the two germline ends. Here the CDR3 reads CASSLASYEQYF. The CDR3 DNA reads TGTGCCAGCAGCTTGGCCTCCTACGAGCAGTACTTC.

The V and J genes are TRBV7-9 and TRBJ2-2, with 13 bases aligning to TRBD2. The CDR3 sequence is 17 residues long. Germline assignment: CDR1 SEHNR and CDR2 FQNEAQ (reference sequence). V lost 2 bases to trimming and J lost 6 bases; unmatched junction nucleotides: 6. CDR3 sequence: CASSLQTSGRAPGELFF. In DNA, the CDR3 is TGTGCCAGCAGCTTACAAACTAGCGGGAGGGCCCCCGGGGAGCTGTTTTTT.

The chain couples TRBV5-1 to TRBJ2-1; TRBD2 aligns across 8 bases. The CDR3 is 18 residues long. The J segment lost 5 bases and the V segment lost 0 bases, leaving 13 bases of the junction unmatched. Germline V gives CDR1 SGHRS, CDR2 YFSETQ. The CDR3: CASSLVGQVAGGDNEQFF. The CDR3 region has the DNA TGCGCCAGCAGCTTGGTCGGCCAGGTGGCGGGAGGCGACAATGAGCAGTTCTTC.